This T cell receptor (beta chain) is from a study of human T cells and chemical hapten exposure. Study context: Slight volume differences across pooled libraries mainly accounted for varying per-sample TCR yields.

Single cDNA molecules in the library carried unique molecular identifiers attached during preparation. Original handling: Individual samples carried between about 23,224 and 750,000 TCRs, with around 96,000 as the median. TCRdb used MiXCR to reprocess the reads, holding one entry per CDR3 protein. None of the V and J calls come from the authors' own analysis; TCRdb made them. The sample carries about 120,000 distinct CDR3 sequences, 6.5% to 10% recorded once. From whole blood left unfractionated, total RNA was extracted. The V segment lost 6 bases and the J segment 6 bases; nucleotides outside the gene matches: 7. The germline gives CDR1 MDHEN, CDR2 SYDVKM. The CDR3 covers 15 residues.

V gene TRBV28 combines with J gene TRBJ2-1, with TRBD2 matching over 11 bases. The sequenced sample was whole blood. The origin of this receptor is a human donor in good health. Some clones in this sample may be carry-over from other donors' samples. The CDR3 region has the DNA TGTGCCAGCAGGGTTACTAGCGGGAGAGGCAATGAGCAGTTCTTC. It specifies CASRVTSGRGNEQFF.